Here is one TCR beta chain with its context. Its cognate antigen is unknown. The data were obtained in a study of cytomegalovirus exposure and HLA in healthy donors. Regarding the study as a whole: The likely origin of a cluster of highly shared sequence variants was a sequencing artifact. The authors enumerated roughly 180 TCR beta chains as linked to cytomegalovirus. A later analysis showed that HLA-associated TCR beta chains had undergone more clonal expansion than equally common others. Common viral pathogens (according to a later analysis) appeared linked to several of the most significant clusters.

V lost 2 bases and J 1 base, leaving 6 bases between the germline ends. The CDR3 runs to 13 residues. CDR1 is SGDLS, CDR2 YYNGEE, per germline. Use of 60 Vbeta and 13 Jbeta primers characterized the PCR. Assay used: immunoSEQ multiplex PCR; TCRdb lists only in-frame clones, some missing. The sample lists about 250,000 clones; about nine tenths were seen once. The V call is TRBV9, the J call TRBJ2-5; possibly TRBD2 for D (6 bases). This clonotype was sampled from a girl aged 2 to 9 in good health and CMV-seronegative. Sample: PBMCs. CDR3 coding DNA: TGTGCCAGCAGCGTTAGCGGCCAAGAGACCCAGTACTTC. Translated: CASSVSGQETQYF.